What follows are 15 T cell receptor beta chains derived from one specimen sequenced in a study of T cell changes during pregnancy in multiple sclerosis (dated by TCRdb to 2018 to 2020). The library was obtained by the immunoSEQ multiplex PCR assay. As stored in TCRdb, this immuneACCESS dataset retains in-frame rearrangements with V and J assigned. A fraction of the clones does not appear; measured against another copy, unresolved V genes explain less than half of the discrepancy, and the remainder lacks a known reason. This sample lists around 26,000 clones; roughly nine tenths were detected once. The ten largest clones take up roughly 0.6% of the sample. This material consisted of CD4+ T cells from peripheral blood mononuclear cells, taken in the first trimester of pregnancy. Every receptor here comes from a female donor in good health, enrolled as a control in a pregnancy study.

V gene TRBV6-5 combines with J gene TRBJ2-1; 11 nucleotides match TRBD2. The length of the CDR3 is 15 residues. In germline, CDR1 is MNHEY, CDR2 SVGAGI. Trimming cost V 6 bases and J 7 bases; bases outside gene matches: 8. DNA for the CDR3: TGTGCCAGCAGGCCGACTAGCGGGGATTCGAATGAGCAGTTCTTC. Residues: CASRPTSGDSNEQFF.

The sample holds one count of this clone. This chain joins TRBV6-6 and TRBJ2-7; maybe TRBD2 (5 bases). CDR1 is MNHNY, CDR2 SVGAGI, per germline (reference sequence). V lost 5 bases and J 2 bases, leaving 13 bases between the germline ends. The CDR3 contains 14 residues. CDR3 sequence (DNA): TGTGCCAGCAGTCCCGGGGTCCCCCCCTACGAGCAGTACTTC. It yields the protein CASSPGVPPYEQYF.

In its sample, this clone was seen a few times. The rearrangement uses TRBV6-5 and TRBJ1-2, with D tentatively TRBD1 (6 bases). Germline V gives CDR1 MNHEY, CDR2 SVGAGI. V lost 6 bases, J lost 5 bases, and 16 bases lay in between. The CDR3 runs 14 residues. This CDR3 is CASSSSGGHYGYTF. CDR3 coding DNA: TGTGCCAGCAGCTCCTCGGGGGGCCATTATGGCTACACCTTC.

This sequence joins TRBV2 and TRBJ1-2; TRBD1 agrees at 8 bases. Germline V gene sequence: CDR1 SNHLY, CDR2 FYNNEI. This CDR3 is 12 amino acids long. Trimming at V came to 7 bases and at J to 8 bases, leaving 6 bases not matched to a gene. The CDR3 is CASTGQGNGYTF. The CDR3 nucleotides read TGTGCCAGCACCGGACAGGGCAACGGCTACACCTTC.

The chain has TRBV10-3 and TRBJ2-7; TRBD1 matches 9 bases. This CDR3 has 14 amino acids. The J segment lost 2 bases and the V segment lost 2 bases, leaving 1 base of the junction unmatched. The germline V gene has CDR1 ENHRY and CDR2 SYGVKD. CDR3 protein: CAISEGQGTYEQYF. The CDR3 nucleotides read TGTGCCATCAGTGAGGGACAGGGGACCTACGAGCAGTACTTC.

The J gene is TRBJ2-3, the V gene TRBV7-2; 11 bases agree with TRBD2. From germline, CDR1 is SGHTA and CDR2 FQGNSA. This CDR3 region has 14 residues. J lost 2 bases, V lost 7 bases, and 2 bases had no gene match. CDR3 residues: CASKLAGVTDTQYF. For the CDR3, the DNA is TGTGCCAGCAAACTAGCGGGGGTCACAGATACGCAGTATTTT.

The chain recombines TRBV6-5 with TRBJ2-1; 12 positions agree with TRBD2. The CDR3 is 15 residues long. The germline CDR1 and CDR2 sequences are MNHEY and SVGAGI. V gave up 2 bases and J gave up 5 bases; unmatched junction bases: 1. The CDR3, as DNA: TGTGCCAGCAGTTACCTAGCGGGGGGGGACAATGAGCAGTTCTTC. Its translation: CASSYLAGGDNEQFF.

This chain links TRBV19 with TRBJ2-7; TRBD1 is a possible D gene (6 bases). V lost 4 bases to trimming and J lost 3 bases, with 13 bases between them. The CDR3 runs to 14 residues. Germline V gene data show CDR1 as LNHDA and CDR2 as SQIVND (reference sequence). The CDR3 region is CASSTRQESYEQYF. CDR3 sequence (DNA): TGTGCCAGTAGTACACGACAGGAGAGCTACGAGCAGTACTTC.

The J gene is TRBJ2-7, the V gene TRBV20-1, with D possibly matching TRBD1 (5 bases). The V gene lost 6 bases and the J gene lost 2 bases, with 8 bases spanning the gap. The germline V gene has CDR1 DFQATT and CDR2 SNEGSKA (reference sequence). The CDR3 length is 11 residues. CDR3 DNA: TGCAGTGCGGACACAGCCTACGAGCAGTACTTC. Its protein is CSADTAYEQYF.

V usage is TRBV6-9 and J usage is TRBJ1-2, with no clear D. CDR1 MNHGY and CDR2 SVAAGI come from the germline V gene. Trimming took 7 bases from V and 4 from J, leaving 7 bases between them. CDR3 length: 11 residues. The CDR3 sequence is CASNNPYGYTF. The CDR3 DNA follows: TGTGCCAGCAACAACCCCTATGGCTACACCTTC.

V is TRBV5-1 and J is TRBJ2-2, with TRBD2 matching 9 bases. V trimming: 4 bases; J trimming: 5 bases; junction bases outside the gene matches: 9. CDR1 and CDR2 from the germline V gene are SGHRS and YFSETQ. The CDR3 consists of 16 residues. CDR3 sequence reads: CASSPLAGVETGELFF. The CDR3 DNA reads as TGCGCCAGCAGCCCATTAGCGGGAGTCGAAACCGGGGAGCTGTTTTTT.

The chain couples TRBV6-1 to TRBJ1-4; TRBD1 aligns across 7 bases. This CDR3 has 14 amino acids. Germline V gene data show CDR1 as MNHNS and CDR2 as SASEGT. V was clipped by 7 bases and J by 3 bases; unmatched bases: 5. The CDR3 bases are TGTGCCAGCAACCGACAGGGCGCTAATGAAAAACTGTTTTTT. This sequence encodes CASNRQGANEKLFF.

This clone appeared once. The J gene is TRBJ1-2, the V gene TRBV4-3, with a possible D match to TRBD1 (6 bases). Deletions cut 1 base from V and 4 bases from J, with 7 bases between. Germline V gives CDR1 LGHNA, CDR2 YSLEER. The CDR3 length is 13 residues. CDR3 in amino acids: CASSQGDTYGYTF. CDR3 in DNA: TGCGCCAGCAGCCAAGGGGACACCTATGGCTACACCTTC.

This clone came up once. The rearrangement uses TRBV4-2 and TRBJ2-7; TRBD2 aligns across 7 bases. The CDR3 has 14 amino acids. CDR1 is LGHNA and CDR2 is YNFKEQ in the germline V gene. Germline trimming cut 0 bases from V and 4 bases from J; bases unmatched to any gene: 3. The CDR3 DNA reads TGTGCCAGCAGCCAAGAACTAGCGCGATACGAGCAGTACTTC. Its protein is CASSQELARYEQYF.

The chain recombines TRBV5-1 with TRBJ2-2; weak D call: TRBD1 (5 bases). The germline gives CDR1 SGHRS, CDR2 YFSETQ. Trimming left V 3 bases short and J 6 bases short, with 15 bases between. The length of the CDR3 is 15 residues. CDR3 sequence: CASSSGPEGAGELFF. CDR3 DNA: TGCGCCAGCAGCTCTGGACCCGAAGGGGCCGGGGAGCTGTTTTTT.